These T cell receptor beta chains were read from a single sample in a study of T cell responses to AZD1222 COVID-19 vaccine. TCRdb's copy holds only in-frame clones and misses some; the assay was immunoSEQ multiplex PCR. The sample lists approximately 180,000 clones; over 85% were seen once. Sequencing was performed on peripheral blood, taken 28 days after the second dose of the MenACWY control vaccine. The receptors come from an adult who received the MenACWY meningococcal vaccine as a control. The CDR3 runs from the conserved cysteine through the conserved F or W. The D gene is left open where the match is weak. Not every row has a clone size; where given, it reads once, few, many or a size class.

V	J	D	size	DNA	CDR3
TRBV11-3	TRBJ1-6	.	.	TGTGCCAGCAGCTTAGGTCTGGGGCTCAAGAATTCACCCCTCCACTTT	CASSLGLGLKNSPLHF
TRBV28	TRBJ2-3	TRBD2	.	TGTGCCAGCAGTTTAGGACTAGTAGGAGATACGCAGTATTTT	CASSLGLVGDTQYF
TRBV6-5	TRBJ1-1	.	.	TGTGCCAGCAGTTACCACCCGGGTAACACTGAAGCTTTCTTT	CASSYHPGNTEAFF
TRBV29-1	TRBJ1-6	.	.	TGCAGCGCTTCGTGGGAGAATTCACCCCTCCACTTT	CSASWENSPLHF
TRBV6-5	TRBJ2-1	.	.	TGTGCCAGCAGTTACTCACGGGAGTCCTACAATGAGCAGTTCTTC	CASSYSRESYNEQFF
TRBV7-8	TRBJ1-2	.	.	TGTGCCAGCAGCTTAAGGGAGGGTAGCGGCTACACCTTC	CASSLREGSGYTF
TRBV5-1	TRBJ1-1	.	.	TGCGCCAGCAGCTCCAACCCTTTCGGGGCTGGAACTGAAGCTTTCTTT	CASSSNPFGAGTEAFF
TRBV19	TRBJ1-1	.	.	TGTGCCAGTAGTATAGAGGGATTCATGAACACTGAAGCTTTCTTT	CASSIEGFMNTEAFF
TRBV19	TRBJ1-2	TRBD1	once	TGTGCCAGTAGTATCGGGACAGTTTCGTATGGCTACACCTTC	CASSIGTVSYGYTF
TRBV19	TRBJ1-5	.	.	TGTGCCAGTAGTGACAGCCCCGATCAGCCCCAGCATTTT	CASSDSPDQPQHF
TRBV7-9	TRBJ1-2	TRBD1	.	TGTGCCAGCAGCTCTGCCGACAGGGGGTCAGGTGGCTACACCTTC	CASSSADRGSGGYTF
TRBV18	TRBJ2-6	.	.	TGTGCCAGCTCACCGACACGTGGAGGGGCCAACGTCCTGACTTTC	CASSPTRGGANVLTF
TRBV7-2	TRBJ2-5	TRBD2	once	TGTGCCAGCAGCTCGGACGGACTAGCGGGAGAGACCCAGTACTTC	CASSSDGLAGETQYF
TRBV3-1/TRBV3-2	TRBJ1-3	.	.	TGTGCCAGCACCGCGGAGGGGTCCCCTGGAAACACCATATATTTT	CASTAEGSPGNTIYF
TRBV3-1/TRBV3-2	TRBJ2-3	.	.	TGTGCCAGCAGCCAAGTGCCAGATACGCAGTATTTT	CASSQVPDTQYF
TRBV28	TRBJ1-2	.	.	TGTGCCAGCAAAGGATTTAACTATGGCTACACCTTC	CASKGFNYGYTF
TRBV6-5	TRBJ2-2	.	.	TGTGCCAGCAGCAACGAGTGGGACACCGGGGAGCTGTTTTTT	CASSNEWDTGELFF
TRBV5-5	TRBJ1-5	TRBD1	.	TGTGCCAGCAGCTTGGCCATCCCGGGACAGGGGGGCAATCAGCCCCAGCATTTT	CASSLAIPGQGGNQPQHF
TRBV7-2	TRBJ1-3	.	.	TGTGCCAGCAGCTTAGAAAGGGGAAACACCATATATTTT	CASSLERGNTIYF
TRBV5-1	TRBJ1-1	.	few	TGCGCCAGCAGCCGAAACACTGAAGCTTTCTTT	CASSRNTEAFF
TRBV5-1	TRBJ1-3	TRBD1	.	TGCGCCAGCAGTGACAGGGTGCTGCCCTCTGGAAACACCATATATTTT	CASSDRVLPSGNTIYF
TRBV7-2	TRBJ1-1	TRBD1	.	TGTGCCAGCAGCTCGACAGGGGGGAACACTGAAGCTTTCTTT	CASSSTGGNTEAFF
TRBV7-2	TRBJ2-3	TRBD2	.	TGTGCCAGCAGCTTAGATGGACTAGCGGGAGATACGCAGTATTTT	CASSLDGLAGDTQYF
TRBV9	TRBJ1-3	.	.	TGTGCCAGCAGCGGGGCTTATGGAAACACCATATATTTT	CASSGAYGNTIYF
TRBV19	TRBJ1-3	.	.	TGTGCCAGTAGTATTGCCAGGGGCAGTGGAAACACCATATATTTT	CASSIARGSGNTIYF
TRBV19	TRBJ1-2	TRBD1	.	TGTGCCAGTAGAATGGACAGGGATAACTATGGCTACACCTTC	CASRMDRDNYGYTF
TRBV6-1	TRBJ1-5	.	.	TGTGCCAGCAGTGAAACGACCAGGCCCGTAGGGGGTCAGCCCCAGCATTTT	CASSETTRPVGGQPQHF
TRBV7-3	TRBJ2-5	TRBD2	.	TGTGCCAGCAGCTTATCCGGGAGGCTCAATGGGGAGACCCAGTACTTC	CASSLSGRLNGETQYF
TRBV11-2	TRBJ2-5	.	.	TGTGCCAGCAGCTTAGAGGATATACTTGGGACCCAGTACTTC	CASSLEDILGTQYF
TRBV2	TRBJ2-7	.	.	TGTGCCAGCAGTGAAGCTGTATGGGGCTCCGAGCAGTACTTC	CASSEAVWGSEQYF
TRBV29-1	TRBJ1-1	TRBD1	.	TGCAGCGTGCTCCCCGGGACAGGGCATACCCAGAACACTGAAGCTTTCTTT	CSVLPGTGHTQNTEAFF
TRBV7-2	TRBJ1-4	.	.	TGTGCCAGCAGCTTATTCCTCGGGGTCGGAGAAAAACTGTTTTTT	CASSLFLGVGEKLFF
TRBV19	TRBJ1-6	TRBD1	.	TGTGCCAGTAGTATCGTGGCAGGGGGCCGTGCGGACTTT	CASSIVAGGRADF
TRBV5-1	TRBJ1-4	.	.	TGCGCCAGCAGCTCAGGGAGGATTGCAACTAATGAAAAACTGTTTTTT	CASSSGRIATNEKLFF
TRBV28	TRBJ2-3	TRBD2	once	TGTGCCAGCAGTTACATTAGCGGGGGGACCCCCACAGATACGCAGTATTTT	CASSYISGGTPTDTQYF
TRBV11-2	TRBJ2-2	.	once	TGTGCCAGCAGCGTAGCGCCCTCCGGGGGGGAGCTGTTTTTT	CASSVAPSGGELFF
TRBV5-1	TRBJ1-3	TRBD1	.	TGCGCCAGCAGCCAGAAGGGACAGGGGATTTCTGGAAACACCATATATTTT	CASSQKGQGISGNTIYF
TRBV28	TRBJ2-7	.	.	TGTGCCAGCATCAACTACGAGCAGTACTTC	CASINYEQYF